The T cell receptor (beta chain) described here comes from a study of T cell responses to AZD1222 COVID-19 vaccine (dated by TCRdb to the early 2020s). Context from the whole study: AZD1222 recipients with second doses at about 4 weeks or about 12 weeks were pooled, because spike-specific TCR depth and breadth did not differ between schedules. A total of just over 230 trial participants underwent TCR sequencing, of whom 200 to 220 had received two doses of AZD1222 and roughly 26 had received two doses of the MenACWY control vaccine. Enrollment into the trials was organized by age into subgroups of 18-55, 56-69 and 70-plus years, and those subgroups contained about 160, 30 and 59 TCR-sequenced participants, respectively.

Here is what the overall study found, with its caveats: Participants were mostly white British, with more females than males. The authors suggested clonal diversity may have been underestimated. Because no day 14 peak-response samples were available, repertoires were characterized only after the peak T cell response. Vaccine-associated CD4 TCRs spanned the whole spike protein, with dominant responses in regions 160-218 and 743-854. Conclusions about previously exposed vaccinees are limited because only a handful of AZD1222 recipients were SARS-CoV-2 seropositive at baseline. Epitopes outside the regions mutated in the B.1.351 and B.1.1.7 variants were reportedly recognized by nearly half of the unique spike-specific TCRs. After two AZD1222 doses, both the breadth and the depth of spike-specific TCRs were significantly higher than at day 0 and than in MenACWY recipients. In the small 56-69-year group, the increase in depth fell short of significance, most likely because of low power.

The sample's time point label is to be understood as: baseline before first vaccination. Vaccinee samples came from UK trials COV001 and COV002, including a single-blind randomized controlled phase 2/3 trial of AZD1222 (ChAdOx1 nCoV-19) in healthy adults. Trial participant PBMC samples were collected at day 0 and day 28 after the second dose for TCRbeta chain sequencing. Regarding this clone: The target of this receptor is not known. No much larger clone is present one base from it, and per-base qualities are unavailable.

The CDR3 regions of human TCRbeta chains were analyzed by immunosequencing. In the paper's pipeline: TCRs in the repertoires were matched against a reference library of SARS-CoV-2-specific TCRs that had been generated with the MIRA antigen-specificity platform. Breadth was defined as the fraction of unique TCRs that were SARS-CoV-2-associated. Depth was defined as the fraction of total T cells that were SARS-CoV-2-associated. Using the MIRA data, each spike-specific TCR was assigned both to the spike region to which the TCR was reactive and to a CD4 or CD8 class. Log10-transformed breadth and depth values were compared by one-way ANOVA with Sidak's multiple comparisons tests. Not all clones reach the TCRdb copy of this immuneACCESS table, which keeps in-frame sequences only. Checked studies attribute under half of the gap to unresolved V genes and leave the rest unexplained. That table furnishes V, J and clone size, whereas the DNA furnished D and trimming. The sample yields fewer than 150,000 clones; about 85% were counted once. Of the sample, about 1.5% falls within the top ten clones.

The CDR3, cysteine through phenylalanine, is 14 amino acids long. Only the CDR3 DNA is retained, 42 bases long and in frame from the first base. Trimming costs V 5 bases and J 3 bases, and their ends lie 13 bases apart. Reading the germline V gene gives CDR1 MDHEN and CDR2 SYDVKM. The source is an adult in good health. The source material was peripheral blood, sampled on day 0 of AZD1222 vaccination. The sequence is built from TRBV28 and TRBJ2-5, and TRBD2 may be the D gene, going by 6 matching bases. The DNA sequence is TGTGCCAGCAGTCTCGGCGGGGCCGAAGAGACCCAGTACTTC. This sequence encodes CASSLGGAEETQYF.